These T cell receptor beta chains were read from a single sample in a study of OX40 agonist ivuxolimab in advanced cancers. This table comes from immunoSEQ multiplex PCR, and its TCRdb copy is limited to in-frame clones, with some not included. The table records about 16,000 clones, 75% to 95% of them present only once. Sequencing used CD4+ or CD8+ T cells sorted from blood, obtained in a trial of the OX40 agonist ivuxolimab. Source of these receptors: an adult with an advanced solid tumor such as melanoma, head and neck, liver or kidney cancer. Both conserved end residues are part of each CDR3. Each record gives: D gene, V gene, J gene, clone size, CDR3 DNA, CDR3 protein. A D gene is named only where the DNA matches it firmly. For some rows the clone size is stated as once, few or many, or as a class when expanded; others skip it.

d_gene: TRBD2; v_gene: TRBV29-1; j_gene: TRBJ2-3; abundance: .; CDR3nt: TGCAGCCCAGTTTTTCGGCGGGAGTTCGCCCTCGGCACAGATACGCAGTATTTT; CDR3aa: CSPVFRREFALGTDTQYF
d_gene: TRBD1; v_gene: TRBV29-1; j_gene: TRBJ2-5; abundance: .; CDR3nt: TGCAGCGTTGTTTCAGGGGGCTGGGAAGAGACCCAGTACTTC; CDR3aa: CSVVSGGWEETQYF
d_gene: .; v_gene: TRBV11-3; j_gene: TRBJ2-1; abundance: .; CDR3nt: TGTGCCAGGCCTGAGACGAGAATACACAATGAGCAGTTCTTC; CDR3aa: CARPETRIHNEQFF
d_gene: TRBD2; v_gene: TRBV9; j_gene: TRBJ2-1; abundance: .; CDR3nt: TGTGCCAGCAGCACTCAACCGGGACTAGTATTATTTGAGCAGTTCTTC; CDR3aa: CASSTQPGLVLFEQFF
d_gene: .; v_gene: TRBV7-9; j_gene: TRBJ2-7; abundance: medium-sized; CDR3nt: TGTGCCAGCGTGACCGGATACGAGCAGTACTTC; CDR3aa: CASVTGYEQYF
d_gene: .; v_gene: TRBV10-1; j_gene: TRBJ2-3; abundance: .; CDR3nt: TGCGCCAGCAGTGAGTCCCCCGGGACCAACACAGATACGCAGTATTTT; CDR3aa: CASSESPGTNTDTQYF
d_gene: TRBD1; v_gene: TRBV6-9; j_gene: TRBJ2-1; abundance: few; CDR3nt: TGTGCCAGCAGTATCCCGACAGGGGGCTCCTACAATGAGCAGTTCTTC; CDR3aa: CASSIPTGGSYNEQFF
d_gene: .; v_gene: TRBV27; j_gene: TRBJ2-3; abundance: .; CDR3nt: TGTGCCAGCAGTTTAGTCCCCACAGATACGCAGTATTTT; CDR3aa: CASSLVPTDTQYF
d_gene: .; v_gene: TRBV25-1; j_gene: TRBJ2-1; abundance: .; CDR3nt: TGTGCCAGCAGTCCATCTTCCGCCGGCGAGCAGTTCTTC; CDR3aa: CASSPSSAGEQFF
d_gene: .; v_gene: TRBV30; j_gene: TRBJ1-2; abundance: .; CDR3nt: TGTGCCTGGAGTGCAACGGGGGGCGGCTATGGCTACACCTTC; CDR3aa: CAWSATGGGYGYTF
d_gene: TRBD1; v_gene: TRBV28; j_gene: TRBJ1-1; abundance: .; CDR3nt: TGTGCCAGCAGTTTGGTCGGACAGGTCGGCACTGAAGCTTTCTTT; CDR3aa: CASSLVGQVGTEAFF
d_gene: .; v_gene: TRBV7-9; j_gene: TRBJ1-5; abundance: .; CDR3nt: TGTGCCAGCAGCTTAGTGACTGGACAAGGTTTTTATAGCAATCAGCCCCAGCATTTT; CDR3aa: CASSLVTGQGFYSNQPQHF
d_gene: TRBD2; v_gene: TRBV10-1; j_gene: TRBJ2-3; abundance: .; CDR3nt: TGCGCCAGCAGTCCCGGGACTAGCGGGTATACGCAGTATTTT; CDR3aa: CASSPGTSGYTQYF
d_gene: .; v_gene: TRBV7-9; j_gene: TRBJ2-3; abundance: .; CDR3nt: TGTGCCAGCAGCTTAATAGGGGCTAGCGTCACAGATACGCAGTATTTT; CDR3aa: CASSLIGASVTDTQYF
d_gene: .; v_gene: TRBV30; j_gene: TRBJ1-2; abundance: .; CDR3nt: TGTGCCTGGAGTGTTATGTCAGGGGACTATGGCTACACCTTC; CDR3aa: CAWSVMSGDYGYTF
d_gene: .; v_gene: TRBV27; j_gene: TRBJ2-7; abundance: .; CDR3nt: TGTGCCAGCAGTTCGGGTAAATTGTTTCTCTACGAGCAGTACTTC; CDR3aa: CASSSGKLFLYEQYF
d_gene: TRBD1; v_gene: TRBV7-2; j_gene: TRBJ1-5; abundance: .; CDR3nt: TGTGCCAGCAGCACACAGGGGAGACAGCCCCAGCATTTT; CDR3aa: CASSTQGRQPQHF
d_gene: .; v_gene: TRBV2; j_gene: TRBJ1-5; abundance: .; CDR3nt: TGTGCCAGCAGGGACGAAGCGGGCAGCCCTGCTAATCAGCCCCAGCATTTT; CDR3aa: CASRDEAGSPANQPQHF
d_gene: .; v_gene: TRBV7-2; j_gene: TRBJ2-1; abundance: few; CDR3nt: TGTGCCAGCAGCTCCGAGTGGCGGGCGACGGGTAATGAGCAGTTCTTC; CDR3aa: CASSSEWRATGNEQFF
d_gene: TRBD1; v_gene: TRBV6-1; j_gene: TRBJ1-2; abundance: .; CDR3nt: TGTGCCAGCAGGGGGGGACAGGGGACATATGGCTACACCTTC; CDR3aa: CASRGGQGTYGYTF
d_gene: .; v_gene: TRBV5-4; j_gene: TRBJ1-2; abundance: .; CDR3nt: TGCGCCAGCAGTAATTTTGGCCTCAACTATGGCTACACCTTC; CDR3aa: CASSNFGLNYGYTF
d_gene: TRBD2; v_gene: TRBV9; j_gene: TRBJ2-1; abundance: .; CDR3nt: TGTGCCAGCAGCGTAGGACTAGCGGTATCCTACAATGAGCAGTTCTTC; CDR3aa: CASSVGLAVSYNEQFF
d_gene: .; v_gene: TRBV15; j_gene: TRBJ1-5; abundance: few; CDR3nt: TGTGCCACCAGCATGGACAGTTCCTATAGCAATCAGCCCCAGCATTTT; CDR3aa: CATSMDSSYSNQPQHF
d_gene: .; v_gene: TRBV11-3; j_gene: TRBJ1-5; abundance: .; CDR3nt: TGTGCCAGCAGCCCGGGACGGAATCAGCCCCAGCATTTT; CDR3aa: CASSPGRNQPQHF
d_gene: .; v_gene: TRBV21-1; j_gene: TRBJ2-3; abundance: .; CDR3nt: TGTGCCAGCAAAAGGGGGGATACGCAGTATTTT; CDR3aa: CASKRGDTQYF
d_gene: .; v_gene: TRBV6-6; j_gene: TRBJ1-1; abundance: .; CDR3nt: TGTGCCAGCAGCTCTCTAGGGAACACTGAAGCTTTCTTT; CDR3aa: CASSSLGNTEAFF
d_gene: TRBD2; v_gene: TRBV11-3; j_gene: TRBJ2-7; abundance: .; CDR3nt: TGTGCCAGCAGCTTAGGTGGTAGCGGGAGGTATGAGCAGTACTTC; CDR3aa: CASSLGGSGRYEQYF
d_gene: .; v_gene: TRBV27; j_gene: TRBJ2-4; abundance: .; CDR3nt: TGTGCCAGCAGTTTTTCAGGAGGGGGCGTAATTCAGTACTTC; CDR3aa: CASSFSGGGVIQYF
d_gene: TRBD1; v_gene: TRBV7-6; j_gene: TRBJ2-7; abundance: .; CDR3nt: TGTGCCAGCAGCTTAGCGACAGGGGGTAACTCCTACGAGCAGTACTTC; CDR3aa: CASSLATGGNSYEQYF
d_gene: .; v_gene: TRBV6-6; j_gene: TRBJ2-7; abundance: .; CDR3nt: TGTGCCAGCAGTGGAGACAGGCTCTACGAGCAGTACTTC; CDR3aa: CASSGDRLYEQYF
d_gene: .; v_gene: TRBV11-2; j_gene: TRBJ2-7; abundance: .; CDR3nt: TGTGCCAGCAGCTCCAGGGATAAGGCTTACAGCGAGCAGTACTTC; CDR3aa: CASSSRDKAYSEQYF
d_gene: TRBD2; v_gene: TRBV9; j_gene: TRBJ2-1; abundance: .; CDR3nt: TGTGCCAGCAGCGCGAGACTAGCGGGAATCAGTCATGAGCAGTTCTTC; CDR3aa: CASSARLAGISHEQFF
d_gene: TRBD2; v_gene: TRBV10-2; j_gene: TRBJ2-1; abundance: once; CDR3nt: TGCGCCAGCAGTGAGGGTAGCGGGAGTTACAATGAGCAGTTCTTC; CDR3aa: CASSEGSGSYNEQFF
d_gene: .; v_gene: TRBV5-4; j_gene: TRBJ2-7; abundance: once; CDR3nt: TGTGCCAGCAGCTTCCCGGACGGAACCTACGAGCAGTACTTC; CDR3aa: CASSFPDGTYEQYF
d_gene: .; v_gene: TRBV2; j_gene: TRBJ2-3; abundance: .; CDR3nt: TGTGCCAGCAGTGACCTGGGTACGCAGTATTTT; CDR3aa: CASSDLGTQYF
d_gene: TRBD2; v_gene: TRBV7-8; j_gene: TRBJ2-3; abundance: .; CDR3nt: TGTGCCAGCAGCTTGAGACAGACTAGCGGGGGGGTGTCGGGTACGCAGTATTTT; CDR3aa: CASSLRQTSGGVSGTQYF
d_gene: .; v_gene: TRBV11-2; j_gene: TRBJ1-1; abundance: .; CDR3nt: TGTGCCAGCAGCGCACGGGACACTGAAGCTTTCTTT; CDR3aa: CASSARDTEAFF
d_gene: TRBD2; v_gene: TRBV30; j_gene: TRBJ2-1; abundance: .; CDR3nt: TGTGCCTGGAGTGTAAGAACTAGCGGGAGGACCTACAATGAGCAGTTCTTC; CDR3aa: CAWSVRTSGRTYNEQFF
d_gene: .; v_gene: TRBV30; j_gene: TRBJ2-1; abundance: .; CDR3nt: TGTGCCTGGAGTGAGCGGCTTCACCCAATGCATGAGCAGTTCTTC; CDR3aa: CAWSERLHPMHEQFF
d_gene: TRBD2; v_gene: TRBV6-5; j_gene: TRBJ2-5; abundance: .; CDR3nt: TGTGCCAGCAGTTTGGGGACTAGCGGATACCAAGAGACCCAGTACTTC; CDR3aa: CASSLGTSGYQETQYF
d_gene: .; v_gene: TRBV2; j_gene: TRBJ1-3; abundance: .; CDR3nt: TGTGCCAGCAGTGAGGTAGGACAGAATGGAAACACCATATATTTT; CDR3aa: CASSEVGQNGNTIYF
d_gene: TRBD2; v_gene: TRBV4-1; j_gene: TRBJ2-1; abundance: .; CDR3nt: TGCGCCAGCAGCCAAGGATCCGGGACTAGAGTAAGCTCCTACAATGAGCAGTTCTTC; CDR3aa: CASSQGSGTRVSSYNEQFF
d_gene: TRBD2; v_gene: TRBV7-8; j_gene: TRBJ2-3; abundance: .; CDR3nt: TGTGCCAGCAGCCCTAGTCCTGGGAGGGCCAACACAGATACGCAGTATTTT; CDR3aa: CASSPSPGRANTDTQYF
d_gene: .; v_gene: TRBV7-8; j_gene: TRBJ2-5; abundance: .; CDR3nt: TGTGCCAGCAGCTCGTCGGGCCAAGAGACCCAGTACTTC; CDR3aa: CASSSSGQETQYF
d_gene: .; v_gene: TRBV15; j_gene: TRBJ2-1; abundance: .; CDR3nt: TGTGCCACCAGCAGAATGCCCGTTGCTGGCAATGAGCAGTTCTTC; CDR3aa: CATSRMPVAGNEQFF
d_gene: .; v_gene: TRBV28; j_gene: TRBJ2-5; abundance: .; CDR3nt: TGTGCCAGCAGTTTAATTCCGGGAGAGACCCAGTACTTC; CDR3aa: CASSLIPGETQYF